One and the same sample provided the 22 T cell receptor beta chains below, sequenced in a study of blood T cell repertoires in COVID-19. The data were produced by immunoSEQ multiplex PCR, yet TCRdb's version contains in-frame clones alone and is incomplete. This sample has approximately 82,000 clones, with 83% found just once. The sample taken for sequencing was peripheral blood. These receptors all come from a woman in her sixties with acute or convalescent COVID-19.

This chain joins TRBV19 and TRBJ2-3; 10 bases line up with TRBD2. With V trimmed by 4 bases and J by 2 bases, 6 bases remained unmatched. The germline V gene encodes CDR1 LNHDA and CDR2 SQIVND (reference sequence). The CDR3 contains 16 residues. The CDR3 DNA reads TGTGCCAGTAGTACCCTAGCGGGGGCCTCCACAGATACGCAGTATTTT. It codes for CASSTLAGASTDTQYF.

The V gene is TRBV7-3, the J gene TRBJ2-5, with 9 bases matching TRBD2. J lost 2 bases, V lost 0 bases, and 4 bases had no gene match. The CDR3 spans 16 residues. Germline-derived CDR1 and CDR2 are SGHTA and FQGTGA. In nucleotides, the CDR3 is TGTGCCAGCAGCTTAACACAAACTAGCGGGCAAGAGACCCAGTACTTC. Translating gives CASSLTQTSGQETQYF.

This rearrangement joins TRBV11-3 to TRBJ1-2; D call uncertain. CDR3 size: 14 residues. Germline CDR1 reads SGHNT; CDR2 reads YENEEA. Trimming cost V 6 bases and J 7 bases, with 18 bases left between them. This CDR3 reads CASSRDMTLIGYTF. The DNA of the CDR3 is TGTGCCAGCAGTCGCGACATGACACTCATTGGCTACACCTTC. Filled out from reference TRBV11-3 and TRBJ1-2, the complete variable domain reads EAGVVQSPRYKIIEKKQPVAFWCNPISGHNTLYWYLQNLGQGPELLIRYENEEAVDDSQLPKDRFSAERLKGVDSTLKIQPAELGDSAVYLCASSRDMTLIGYTFGSGTRLTVV.

This chain connects TRBV10-1 to TRBJ2-1; a weak D match, TRBD1 (7 bases). V was cut by 3 bases and J by 7 bases, with 13 bases left in between. Germline lookup yields CDR1 WNHNN and CDR2 SYGVQD (reference sequence). The CDR3 has 14 residues. The CDR3, as DNA: TGCGCCAGCAGTGACCAGGGGGGTAAAAATGAGCAGTTCTTC. It encodes CASSDQGGKNEQFF.

The chain recombines TRBV2 with TRBJ1-2; TRBD1 agrees at 10 bases. Trimming removed 6 bases from V and 8 bases from J; junction bases left unmatched: 9. Per the germline V gene, CDR1 is SNHLY and CDR2 is FYNNEI. The CDR3 length is 14 residues. The DNA of the CDR3 is TGTGCCAGCAGCAGGGACAGGGGAATGGAGGGCTACACCTTC. Encoded protein: CASSRDRGMEGYTF.

V usage is TRBV24-1 and J usage is TRBJ2-2; D may be TRBD1 (5 bases). The CDR3 sequence is 13 residues long. Germline V lookup: CDR1 KGHDR, CDR2 SFDVKD. The V gene lost 4 bases and the J gene lost 5 bases, with 7 bases spanning the gap. Written as DNA, the CDR3 is TGTGCCACCAGTGACAGGGCTACCGGGGAGCTGTTTTTT. It yields the protein CATSDRATGELFF.

V usage is TRBV9 and J usage is TRBJ1-1, with D possibly TRBD1 on 5 matching bases. Between the trimmed V and J ends, which lost 2 bases and 4 bases, there was a span of 15 bases. The length of the CDR3 is 15 residues. Germline loops: CDR1 SGDLS, CDR2 YYNGEE. Written as DNA, the CDR3 is TGTGCCAGCAGCGTCCGTCCCGGGGGAAGCACTGAAGCTTTCTTT. Its protein is CASSVRPGGSTEAFF.

This rearrangement joins TRBV2 to TRBJ2-7; 7 bases are shared with TRBD2. V lost 6 bases and J lost 7; bases outside the gene matches: 12. The CDR3 runs to 14 residues. Germline CDR1 reads SNHLY; CDR2 reads FYNNEI. The CDR3 spells CASSLTGGFLEQYF. CDR3 in DNA: TGTGCCAGCAGCCTGACGGGAGGATTCTTGGAGCAGTACTTC.

This chain links TRBV3-1 (or the pseudogene TRBV3-2) with TRBJ1-6; D is unclear. CDR3 length: 16 amino acids. Trimming shortened V by 6 bases and J by 8 bases, and 20 bases separated the two germline ends. The germline gives CDR1 LGHDT, CDR2 YNNKEL (reference sequence). The DNA of the CDR3 is TGTGCCAGCAGGCCCCCCCCCGGTACTATAGATTCACCCCTCCACTTT. This gives the protein CASRPPPGTIDSPLHF.

CDR3 DNA sequence: TGTGCCAGCAGCGTAGCCCTAGCGGGAGGGCATCAAAATGAGCAGTTCTTC. Its translation is CASSVALAGGHQNEQFF. The gene calls are TRBV9 and TRBJ2-1; 12 nucleotides match TRBD2. This CDR3 spans 17 amino acids. With V trimmed by 0 bases and J by 7 bases, 8 bases remained unmatched. Germline V CDR1 and CDR2: SGDLS, YYNGEE.

V and J are TRBV9 and TRBJ2-7, with D unresolved. Between the trimmed V and J ends, which lost 4 bases and 0 bases, there was a span of 11 bases. The CDR3 spans 14 residues. Germline V lookup: CDR1 SGDLS, CDR2 YYNGEE. In DNA form, the CDR3 reads TGTGCCAGCAGCTTACAGACGAGCTCCTACGAGCAGTACTTC. Encoded protein: CASSLQTSSYEQYF.

The genes are TRBV13 and TRBJ1-1, with D possibly being TRBD1 (6 bases). The V end was cut by 5 bases, the J end by 5 bases, with 12 bases between. Germline V lookup: CDR1 PRHDT, CDR2 FYEKMQ (reference sequence). The length of the CDR3 is 13 residues. This chain's CDR3 is CASSPGQLTEAFF. The DNA of the CDR3 is TGTGCCAGCAGCCCCGGACAGTTGACTGAAGCTTTCTTT. Looking up the rest from reference TRBV13 and TRBJ1-1 gives the full variable domain: AAGVIQSPRHLIKEKRETATLKCYPIPRHDTVYWYQQGPGQDPQFLISFYEKMQSDKGSIPDRFSAQQFSDYHSELNMSSLELGDSALYFCASSPGQLTEAFFGQGTRLTVV.

The V gene is TRBV3-1 (or the pseudogene TRBV3-2), the J gene TRBJ2-1, with D possibly TRBD1 on 7 matching bases. The germline V and J ends were trimmed by 4 bases and 8 bases, with 9 bases remaining between them. Germline-derived CDR1 and CDR2 are LGHDT and YNNKEL (reference sequence). This CDR3 is 12 amino acids long. CDR3 region: CASSPGGYEQFF. The CDR3 nucleotides read TGTGCCAGCAGCCCAGGGGGGTATGAGCAGTTCTTC.

The gene calls are TRBV9 and TRBJ1-4; D remains unclear. Germline V gene sequence: CDR1 SGDLS, CDR2 YYNGEE. The CDR3 has 14 amino acids. Trimming left V 4 bases short and J 8 bases short, with 15 bases between. The chain's CDR3 is CASSREERDEKLFF. DNA for the CDR3: TGTGCCAGCAGCAGGGAGGAGCGTGACGAAAAACTGTTTTTT.

This clone appeared once. V is TRBV24-1 and J is TRBJ2-7, with 7 bases aligning to TRBD1. The CDR3 runs 13 residues. Per the germline V gene, CDR1 is KGHDR and CDR2 is SFDVKD. The V gene end was trimmed by 10 bases and the J gene end by 3 bases; junction bases not matched to a gene: 8. The DNA of the CDR3 is TGTGCCACGTCTACAGGGGCCCTCTACGAGCAGTACTTC. This codes for CATSTGALYEQYF.

This rearrangement joins TRBV30 to TRBJ2-5, with D possibly matching TRBD2 (5 bases). V was shortened by 3 bases and J by 5 bases, with 10 bases between the two germline ends. Germline CDR1 reads GTSNPN; CDR2 reads SVGIG (reference sequence). This CDR3 is built from 12 residues. The DNA for the CDR3 is TGTGCCTGGAGCGGACTGGGGGAGACCCAGTACTTC. Translating gives CAWSGLGETQYF.

The chain recombines TRBV19 with TRBJ1-6, with D uncertain. Trimming removed 3 bases at V and 9 bases at J, with 18 bases between. Germline-derived CDR1 and CDR2 are LNHDA and SQIVND (reference sequence). The CDR3 extends over 16 amino acids. Here the CDR3 reads CASSIITDQSFSPLHF. Here the CDR3 DNA reads TGTGCCAGTAGTATTATAACAGACCAAAGTTTTTCACCCCTCCACTTT.

This CDR3 is CASSGQGGGTEAFF. CDR3 nucleotides: TGTGCCAGCAGTGGACAGGGAGGAGGCACTGAAGCTTTCTTT. V gene TRBV7-6 combines with J gene TRBJ1-1, with 8 bases that match TRBD1. CDR1 is SGHVS, CDR2 FNYEAQ, per germline. This CDR3 is 14 amino acids long. V lost 6 bases and J lost 4; bases outside the gene matches: 7. The full variable domain, completed using reference TRBV7-6 and TRBJ1-1, is GAGVSQSPRYKVTKRGQDVALRCDPISGHVSLYWYRQALGQGPEFLTYFNYEAQQDKSGLPNDRFSAERPEGSISTLTIQRTEQRDSAMYRCASSGQGGGTEAFFGQGTRLTVV.

This chain links TRBV11-2 with TRBJ2-3; perhaps TRBD2 as D (5 bases). The CDR3 runs 18 residues. Germline V gene data show CDR1 as SGHAT and CDR2 as FQNNGV. Trimming cost V 1 base and J 1 base, with 18 bases left between them. The CDR3 DNA reads TGTGCCAGCAGCTTAGCGGGGTTCGCCTCGGAAGGCACAGATACGCAGTATTTT. Translated: CASSLAGFASEGTDTQYF.

The genes are TRBV7-2 and TRBJ2-5; D is ambiguous. V was clipped by 5 bases and J by 0 bases, with 10 bases between them. The CDR3 covers 14 residues. Looked up from germline, CDR1 is SGHTA and CDR2 is FQGNSA. The CDR3 DNA is TGTGCCAGCAGCATCTCTAGATACCAAGAGACCCAGTACTTC. It encodes CASSISRYQETQYF. Full variable domain (rest looked up from reference TRBV7-2 and TRBJ2-5): GAGVSQSPSNKVTEKGKDVELRCDPISGHTALYWYRQSLGQGLEFLIYFQGNSAPDKSGLPSDRFSAERTGGSVSTLTIQRTQQEDSAVYLCASSISRYQETQYFGPGTRLLVL.

The CDR3 DNA is TGTGCCAGCAGCTTGAAGAGGACTGAAGCTTTCTTT. As protein: CASSLKRTEAFF. V gene TRBV5-6 combines with J gene TRBJ1-1; no reliable D call. The CDR3 spans 12 residues. The germline CDR1 and CDR2 sequences are SGHDT and YYEEEE. V lost 1 base to trimming and J lost 5 bases, with 6 bases between them.

This clone was seen only a few times. This chain uses TRBV7-9 with TRBJ2-1; tentative D call: TRBD2 (5 bases). Trimming pared 1 base from V and 0 bases from J, leaving 10 bases between. This CDR3 comprises 16 residues. Per germline, CDR1 SEHNR and CDR2 FQNEAQ (reference sequence). The CDR3 protein is CASSLDPGSSYNEQFF. The CDR3 DNA reads TGTGCCAGCAGCTTAGATCCGGGGAGCTCCTACAATGAGCAGTTCTTC.